The entry below describes one T cell receptor (beta chain). As yet, its antigen is unknown. Germline values: CDR1 SGDLS, CDR2 YYNGEE. The CDR3 extends over 17 amino acids. J gave up 4 bases and V 3 bases, and 7 bases lay outside the gene matches. The entry originates in a study of the immune and genomic landscape of osteosarcoma. The wider study: Just over 75% presented with localized disease at diagnosis.

Profiled with immunoSEQ multiplex PCR; TCRdb holds only in-frame clones, not every one. Among about 10,000 clones listed, 55% to 75% were seen once. Poor-prognosis osteosarcoma patients supplied post-treatment primary, local recurrence and metastasis tumor specimens. Study-wide results and limits: Four or five cases had a single hyperexpanded clone dominating the repertoire, all with fewer than 100 T-cell clonotypes. Average productive clonality was less than 0.095, with a maximum of 0.3. Compared with cold C1, the hot C3 cluster had higher, still-low clonality.

The sequence derives from a human donor with osteosarcoma. This sequence joins TRBV9 and TRBJ2-3; 14 bases line up with TRBD2. The material sequenced was osteosarcoma tumor tissue from the lung. CDR3 region: CASSAGLAGEYADTQYF. CDR3 coding DNA: TGTGCCAGCAGCGCGGGACTAGCGGGAGAATATGCAGATACGCAGTATTTT.